These T cell receptor beta chains were read from a single sample in a study of T cells after yellow fever vaccination. TCRdb re-analysed the 5' RACE reads in MiXCR, keeping a single row per CDR3 protein. The data hold around 300,000 distinct CDR3 sequences, with 4% to 5.5% observed a single time. Sequencing was performed on PBMCs, taken 15 days after the yellow fever booster vaccination. These receptors were obtained from a man aged 18-30 years who received the YFV17D yellow fever vaccine. CDR3s leave out the opening cysteine and the closing phenylalanine or tryptophan. Clone size is not always given. Where it is, it says once, few, many or a class for expanded clones.

J,V,size,CDR3
TRBJ1-4,TRBV5-1,many,ASSPGGLNEKLF
TRBJ2-5,TRBV5-5,few,ASSVRGQTKETQY
TRBJ1-5,TRBV4-3,many,ASSQDGPGAYSNQPQH
TRBJ1-1,TRBV3-1,NA,ASSLPQGARTEAF
TRBJ2-1,TRBV5-1,NA,ASSFRASGGSYNEQF
TRBJ1-1,TRBV12-3/TRBV12-4,many,ASSLPGQGLTEAF
TRBJ1-2,TRBV20-1,NA,SASPGGTGRGYGYT
TRBJ2-3,TRBV28,NA,ASGSIAGSTDTQY
TRBJ1-3,TRBV20-1,many,SARPDGEWRNTIY
TRBJ1-6,TRBV5-4,NA,ASSLEGTVDSPLH
TRBJ2-5,TRBV27,many,ASGPGMGETQY
TRBJ1-2,TRBV6-6,many,ASRKQGIDGYT
TRBJ2-6,TRBV29-1,NA,SVGDGANVLT
TRBJ2-3,TRBV20-1,NA,SARTSGGRTDTQY
TRBJ2-1,TRBV6-1,few,ASSELSGGAVYNEQF
TRBJ2-1,TRBV20-1,NA,SASRASGLGNEQF
TRBJ1-1,TRBV7-2,few,ASSFVRGGTEAF
TRBJ2-1,TRBV5-1,many,ASSRPGAGGEQF
TRBJ1-1,TRBV20-1,many,SASWGPVNTEAF
TRBJ2-1,TRBV20-1,NA,SAQGGGREQF
TRBJ1-2,TRBV4-1,many,ASSPTGTGYGYT
TRBJ2-1,TRBV7-7,many,ATRSVTSYNEQF
TRBJ2-3,TRBV5-6,many,ASSLANSDTQY
TRBJ1-6,TRBV11-2,few,ASSTKGWGMFH
TRBJ2-1,TRBV6-6,NA,ASRPGQGEQF
TRBJ1-1,TRBV2,NA,ASEGPARTEAF
TRBJ1-1,TRBV7-8,many,ASSRTGNTEAF
TRBJ2-2,TRBV5-1,few,ASSQGQEDTGELF
TRBJ2-3,TRBV7-2,many,ASSSDGGSTDTQY
TRBJ2-3,TRBV4-3,few,ASSQEDRATDTQY
TRBJ2-3,TRBV20-1,NA,SAPVGISGAFTDTQY
TRBJ1-1,TRBV2,many,ATGDSLPPEAF
TRBJ2-1,TRBV7-2,many,ASSLSLESYNEQF
TRBJ1-4,TRBV2,many,ASNRQGFGEKLF
TRBJ2-1,TRBV27,NA,ASSLSTSAEQF
TRBJ1-6,TRBV6-2/TRBV6-3,few,ASSLQASPLH
TRBJ1-2,TRBV5-5,few,ASSLDPGNYGYT
TRBJ2-2,TRBV5-1,many,ASSSGFGSGELF
TRBJ2-5,TRBV4-3,few,ASSQNPSETQY
TRBJ2-1,TRBV4-3,many,ASSQDSSRGLGHNEQF
TRBJ2-5,TRBV6-2/TRBV6-3,many,ASSYIGVAQY
TRBJ2-4,TRBV29-1,NA,SVTGVGKNIQY
TRBJ2-1,TRBV7-2,NA,ASSLGGLAVEQF
TRBJ1-1,TRBV29-1,few,SGWDGRREAF
TRBJ2-5,TRBV5-6,few,ASSLGGAWETQY
TRBJ1-2,TRBV19,NA,ASTTGSVGYT
TRBJ2-1,TRBV7-2,many,ASSPRAAGGYNEQF
TRBJ1-1,TRBV20-1,many,SASETMNTEAF
TRBJ2-5,TRBV6-5,few,ASSSWDRKETQY
TRBJ1-6,TRBV7-2,many,ASSFGPNSPLH
TRBJ2-2,TRBV7-8,few,ASSLGLPLGTGELF
TRBJ2-7,TRBV5-4,few,ASSRGGRSEQY
TRBJ1-1,TRBV20-1,NA,SARDPNTEAF
TRBJ2-1,TRBV15,NA,ATSRASFETYNEQF
TRBJ1-1,TRBV20-1,many,SAPPTTGTEAF
TRBJ1-2,TRBV6-5,many,ASSGVNYGYT
TRBJ2-5,TRBV4-2,many,ASSQVYGGQETQY
TRBJ2-7,TRBV13,many,ASSLAGVNEQY
TRBJ2-3,TRBV7-2,few,ASSSDPSTDTQY
TRBJ1-5,TRBV12-3/TRBV12-4,few,ASSHTGVSNQPQH